The TCR beta chain under discussion was sequenced for a study of T cell responses to AZD1222 COVID-19 vaccine (dated by TCRdb to 2020 to 2023). With respect to the entire study: A total of about 230 trial participants underwent TCR sequencing, of whom nearly 210 received two doses of AZD1222 and 26 received two doses of the MenACWY control vaccine. Trial participants were enrolled by age into subgroups of 18-55, 56-69 and 70-plus years, and about 150, 27 and 61 TCR-sequenced participants, respectively, were included in these subgroups. Results and caveats for the whole study, not just this receptor: CD4 TCRs associated with the vaccine covered the entire spike protein, and the dominant responses were in regions 160-218 and 743-854. Reportedly, almost half of the unique spike-specific TCRs recognized epitopes lying outside the regions that are mutated in the B.1.351 and B.1.1.7 variants. After two AZD1222 doses, spike-specific TCR breadth and depth were significantly higher than at day 0 and than in MenACWY recipients. No day 14 peak-response samples were available, so repertoires were characterized only after the peak T cell response. Participants were mostly white British, with more females than males. The authors suggested clonal diversity may have been underestimated. The 56-69-year group was small, and its depth increase did not reach significance, likely because of low power. Conclusions about previously exposed vaccinees are limited because only six or seven AZD1222 recipients were SARS-CoV-2 seropositive at baseline.

CDR1 and CDR2 are read off the germline V gene (reference sequence) as SGHNT and YYREEE. From the cysteine through the phenylalanine, the CDR3 covers 13 amino acids. Only the CDR3 DNA stays, 39 bases, in frame from base 1. Deletion took 0 bases off V and 3 bases off J, with a span of 4 bases between the germline ends. The CDR3 regions of human TCRbeta chains were analyzed by immunosequencing. The authors processed their data as follows. TCRs in the repertoires were matched against a reference library of SARS-CoV-2-specific TCRs that had been generated with the MIRA antigen-specificity platform. Breadth was defined as the fraction of unique TCRs that were SARS-CoV-2-associated, and depth was defined as the fraction of total T cells that were SARS-CoV-2-associated. Using the MIRA data, each spike-specific TCR was mapped to the spike region that the TCR reacts to and placed in a CD4 or CD8 class. Log10-transformed breadth and depth values were compared by one-way ANOVA with Sidak's multiple comparisons tests. TCRdb limited this immuneACCESS table to in-frame rearrangements with V and J called. A share of clones is missing; checked studies link under half to unresolved V genes, and the rest is unexplained. The D gene and trimming were derived from the DNA, and the V and J assignments and clone size from that table. The sample has some 150,000 clones on record, about 91% of them singletons. The leading ten clones occupy approximately 3.6% of the sample.

The time point label, read with the paper, signifies: baseline before first vaccination. Reading the label with the study, this specimen's treatment or condition is: meningococcal conjugate vaccine given as trial control. Vaccinee samples were obtained from the UK trials COV001 and COV002, which included a single-blind randomized controlled phase 2/3 trial of AZD1222 (ChAdOx1 nCoV-19) in healthy adults. For TCRbeta chain sequencing, PBMC samples from trial participants were taken at day 0 and at day 28 after the second dose. With respect to this clone: It lacks a known antigen. No per-base quality is available; no much larger clone lies one base away.

Sequencing used peripheral blood, obtained on day 0 of MenACWY control vaccination. This clonotype was sampled from an adult in good health. The sequence links TRBV5-4 to TRBJ2-1; the D gene is unclear. The encoded CDR3 is CASSLGDYNEQFF. The DNA sequence is as follows: TGTGCCAGCAGCTTGGGGGACTACAATGAGCAGTTCTTC.